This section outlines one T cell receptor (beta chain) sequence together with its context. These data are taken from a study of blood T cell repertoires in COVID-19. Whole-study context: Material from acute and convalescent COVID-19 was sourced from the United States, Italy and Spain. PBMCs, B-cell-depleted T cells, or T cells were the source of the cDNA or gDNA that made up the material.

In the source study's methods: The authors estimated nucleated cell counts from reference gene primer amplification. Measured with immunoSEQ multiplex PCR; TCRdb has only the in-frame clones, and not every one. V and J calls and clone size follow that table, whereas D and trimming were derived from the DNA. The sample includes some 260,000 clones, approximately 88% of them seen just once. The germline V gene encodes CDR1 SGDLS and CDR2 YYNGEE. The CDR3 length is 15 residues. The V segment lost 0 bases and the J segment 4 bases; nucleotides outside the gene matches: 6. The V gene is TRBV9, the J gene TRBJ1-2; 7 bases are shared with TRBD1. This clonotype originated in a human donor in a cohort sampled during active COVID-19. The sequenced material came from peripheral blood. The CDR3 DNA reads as TGTGCCAGCAGCGTAGAGGCAGGGGGTTTCTATGGCTACACCTTC. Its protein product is CASSVEAGGFYGYTF.